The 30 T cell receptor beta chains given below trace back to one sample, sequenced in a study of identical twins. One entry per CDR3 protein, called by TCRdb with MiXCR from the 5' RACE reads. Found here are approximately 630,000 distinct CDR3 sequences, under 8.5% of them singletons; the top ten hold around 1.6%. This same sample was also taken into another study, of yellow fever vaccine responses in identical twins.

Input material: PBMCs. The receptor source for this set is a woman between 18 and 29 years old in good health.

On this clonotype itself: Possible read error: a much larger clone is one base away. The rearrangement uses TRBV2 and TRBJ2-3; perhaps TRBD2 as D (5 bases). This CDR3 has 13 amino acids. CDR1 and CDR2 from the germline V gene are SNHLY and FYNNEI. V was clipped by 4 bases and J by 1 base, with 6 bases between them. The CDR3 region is CASSAEGTDTQYF. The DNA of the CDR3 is TGTGCCAGCAGTGCGGAGGGCACAGATACGCAGTATTTT.

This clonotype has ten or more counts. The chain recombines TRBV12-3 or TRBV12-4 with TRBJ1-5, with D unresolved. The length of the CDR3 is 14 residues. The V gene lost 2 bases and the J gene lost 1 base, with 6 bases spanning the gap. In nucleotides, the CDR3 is TGTGCCAGCAGTTTAAGCTTCAGCAATCAGCCCCAGCATTTT. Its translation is CASSLSFSNQPQHF.

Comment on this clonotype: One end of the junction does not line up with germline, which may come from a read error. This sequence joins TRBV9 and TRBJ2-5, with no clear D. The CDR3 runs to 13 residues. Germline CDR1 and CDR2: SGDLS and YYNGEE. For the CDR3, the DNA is TGTGCCACCAGCGCAGGTCCTCACGAGGCCCAGTACTTC. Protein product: CATSAGPHEAQYF.

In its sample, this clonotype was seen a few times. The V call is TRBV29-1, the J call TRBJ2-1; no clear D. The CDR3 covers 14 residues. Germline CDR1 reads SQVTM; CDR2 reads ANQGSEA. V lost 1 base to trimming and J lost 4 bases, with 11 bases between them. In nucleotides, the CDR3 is TGCAGCGTTGAAGCGGGTGTTACTTACAATGAGCAGTTCTTC. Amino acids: CSVEAGVTYNEQFF.

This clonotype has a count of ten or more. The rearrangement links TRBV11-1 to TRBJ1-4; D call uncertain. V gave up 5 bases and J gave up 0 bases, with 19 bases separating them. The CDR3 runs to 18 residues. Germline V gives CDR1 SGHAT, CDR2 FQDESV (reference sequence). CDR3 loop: CASSRDRADRATNEKLFF. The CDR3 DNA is TGTGCCAGCAGCCGAGATAGGGCCGACCGTGCAACTAATGAAAAACTGTTTTTT.

CDR3 region: CSVVSGTDTQYF. The DNA of the CDR3 is TGCAGCGTTGTGTCCGGCACAGATACGCAGTATTTT. V gene TRBV29-1 combines with J gene TRBJ2-3; D is unclear. V lost 4 bases to trimming and J lost 1 base, with 6 bases between them. Per germline, CDR1 SQVTM and CDR2 ANQGSEA. The CDR3 consists of 12 residues.

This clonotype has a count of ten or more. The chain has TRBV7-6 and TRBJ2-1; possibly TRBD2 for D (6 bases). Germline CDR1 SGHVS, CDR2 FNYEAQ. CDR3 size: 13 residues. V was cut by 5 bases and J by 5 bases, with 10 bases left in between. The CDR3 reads CASSLRENNEQFF. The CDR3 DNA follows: TGTGCCAGCAGCCTCCGGGAGAACAATGAGCAGTTCTTC.

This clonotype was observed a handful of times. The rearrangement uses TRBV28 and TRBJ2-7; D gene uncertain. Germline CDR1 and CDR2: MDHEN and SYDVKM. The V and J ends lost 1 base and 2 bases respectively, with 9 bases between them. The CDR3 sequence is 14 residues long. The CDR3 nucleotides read TGTGCCAGCAGTTTATTTGGCAGAGCCTACGAGCAGTACGTC. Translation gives CASSLFGRAYEQYV.

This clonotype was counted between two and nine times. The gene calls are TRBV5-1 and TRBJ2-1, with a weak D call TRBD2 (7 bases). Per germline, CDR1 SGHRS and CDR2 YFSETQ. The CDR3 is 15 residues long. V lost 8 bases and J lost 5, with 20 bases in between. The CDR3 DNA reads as TGCGCCAGTTTCTTTGGAGGGGGGGTGCACAATGAGCAGTTCTTC. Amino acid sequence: CASFFGGGVHNEQFF.

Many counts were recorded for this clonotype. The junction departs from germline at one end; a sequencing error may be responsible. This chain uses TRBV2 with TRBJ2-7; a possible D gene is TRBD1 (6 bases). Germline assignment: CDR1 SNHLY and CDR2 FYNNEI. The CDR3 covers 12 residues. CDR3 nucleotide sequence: TGTGCCAGCAGTCCAACCGCCCGGGACACCCCCTTC. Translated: CASSPTARDTPF.

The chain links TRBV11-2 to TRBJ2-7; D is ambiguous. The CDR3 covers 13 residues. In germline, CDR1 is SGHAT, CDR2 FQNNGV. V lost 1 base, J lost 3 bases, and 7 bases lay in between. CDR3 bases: TGTGCCAGCAGCTTAGTTCCTGACTACGAGCAGTACGTC. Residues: CASSLVPDYEQYV.

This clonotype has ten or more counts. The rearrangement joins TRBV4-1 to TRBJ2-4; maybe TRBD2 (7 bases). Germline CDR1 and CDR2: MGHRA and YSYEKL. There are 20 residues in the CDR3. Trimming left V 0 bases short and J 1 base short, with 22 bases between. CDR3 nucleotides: TGCGCCAGCAGCCAAGATGGGAGGGGGGGGGAGGTCTATGCCAAAAACATTCAGTACTTC. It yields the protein CASSQDGRGGEVYAKNIQYF.

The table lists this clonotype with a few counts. CDR3: CSARSPGTGSSYEQYF. For the CDR3, the DNA is TGCAGTGCTAGGAGCCCCGGGACAGGGAGCTCCTACGAGCAGTACTTC. This rearrangement joins TRBV20-1 to TRBJ2-7, with TRBD1 identical over 9 bases. The V segment lost 3 bases and the J segment 0 bases; nucleotides outside the gene matches: 9. CDR1 is DFQATT and CDR2 is SNEGSKA in the germline V gene (reference sequence). The CDR3 has 16 residues.

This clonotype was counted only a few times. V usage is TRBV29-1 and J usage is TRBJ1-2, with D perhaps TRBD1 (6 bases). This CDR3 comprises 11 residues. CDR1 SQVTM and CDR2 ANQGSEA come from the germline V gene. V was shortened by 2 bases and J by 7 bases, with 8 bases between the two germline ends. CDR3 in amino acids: CSVESGVGYTF. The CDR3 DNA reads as TGCAGCGTTGAATCAGGGGTTGGCTACACCTTC.

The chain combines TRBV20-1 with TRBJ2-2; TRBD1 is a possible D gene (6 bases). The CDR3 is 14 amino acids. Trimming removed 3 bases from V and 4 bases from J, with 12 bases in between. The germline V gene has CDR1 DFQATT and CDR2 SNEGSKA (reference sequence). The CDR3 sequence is CSASSRGSTGELFF. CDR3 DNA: TGCAGTGCTAGTTCCAGGGGAAGCACCGGGGAGCTGTTTTTT.

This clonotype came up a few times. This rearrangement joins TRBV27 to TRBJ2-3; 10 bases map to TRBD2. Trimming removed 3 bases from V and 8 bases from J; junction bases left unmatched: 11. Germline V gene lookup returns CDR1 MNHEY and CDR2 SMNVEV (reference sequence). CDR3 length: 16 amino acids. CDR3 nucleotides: TGTGCCAGCAGTTTTTTTGGGAAACTAGCGGGATTTACGCAGTATTTT. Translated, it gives CASSFFGKLAGFTQYF.

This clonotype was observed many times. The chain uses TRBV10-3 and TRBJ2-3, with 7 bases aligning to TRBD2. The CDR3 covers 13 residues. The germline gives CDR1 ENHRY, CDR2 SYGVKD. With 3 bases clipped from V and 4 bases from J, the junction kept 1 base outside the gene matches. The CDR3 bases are TGTGCCATCAGTGAAGGGAGGGCAGATACGCAGTATTTT. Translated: CAISEGRADTQYF.

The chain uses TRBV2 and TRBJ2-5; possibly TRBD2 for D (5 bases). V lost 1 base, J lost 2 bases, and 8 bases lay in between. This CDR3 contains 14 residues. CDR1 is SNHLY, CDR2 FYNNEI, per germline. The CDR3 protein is CASSEGLPQETQYF. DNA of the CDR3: TGTGCCAGCAGTGAAGGACTACCACAAGAGACCCAGTACTTC.

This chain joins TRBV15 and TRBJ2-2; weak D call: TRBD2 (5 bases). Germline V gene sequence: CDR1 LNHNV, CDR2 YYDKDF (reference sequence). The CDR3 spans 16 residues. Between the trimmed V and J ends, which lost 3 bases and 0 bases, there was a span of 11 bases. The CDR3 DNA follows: TGTGCCACCAGCAGGGACTTGACTACGAACACCGGGGAGCTGTTTTTT. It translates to CATSRDLTTNTGELFF.

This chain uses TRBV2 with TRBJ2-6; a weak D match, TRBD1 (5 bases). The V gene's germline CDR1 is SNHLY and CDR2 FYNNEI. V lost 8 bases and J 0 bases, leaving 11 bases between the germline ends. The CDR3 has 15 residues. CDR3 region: CASAKTDSGANVLTF. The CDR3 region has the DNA TGTGCCAGCGCAAAGACAGACTCTGGGGCCAACGTCCTGACTTTC.

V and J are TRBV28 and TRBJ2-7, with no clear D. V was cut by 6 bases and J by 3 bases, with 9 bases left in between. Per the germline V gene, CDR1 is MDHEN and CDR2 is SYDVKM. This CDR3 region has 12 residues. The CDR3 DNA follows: TGTGCCAGCAGATTGCAGGACTACGAGCAGTACTTC. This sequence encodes CASRLQDYEQYF. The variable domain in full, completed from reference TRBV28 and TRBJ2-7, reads DVKVTQSSRYLVKRTGEKVFLECVQDMDHENMFWYRQDPGLGLRLIYFSYDVKMKEKGDIPEGYSVSREKKERFSLILESASTNQTSMYLCASRLQDYEQYFGPGTRLTVT.

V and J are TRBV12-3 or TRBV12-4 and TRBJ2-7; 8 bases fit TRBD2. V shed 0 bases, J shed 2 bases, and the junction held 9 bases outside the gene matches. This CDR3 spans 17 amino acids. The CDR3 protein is CASSLARREGPPYEQYF. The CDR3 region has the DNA TGTGCCAGCAGTTTAGCGCGACGGGAGGGCCCCCCCTACGAGCAGTACTTC.

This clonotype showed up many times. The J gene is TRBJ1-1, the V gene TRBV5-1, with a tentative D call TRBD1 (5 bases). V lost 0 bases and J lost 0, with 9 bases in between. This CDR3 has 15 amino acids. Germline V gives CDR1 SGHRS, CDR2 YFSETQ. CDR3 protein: CASSLGWTMNTEAFF. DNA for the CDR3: TGCGCCAGCAGCTTGGGGTGGACAATGAACACTGAAGCTTTCTTT.

The CDR3 spells CASSPQGTSGMNNEQFF. CDR3 sequence (DNA): TGTGCCAGCAGCCCTCAGGGTACTAGCGGGATGAACAATGAGCAGTTCTTC. The V gene is TRBV7-2, the J gene TRBJ2-1, with 10 nucleotides matching TRBD2. The V gene end was trimmed by 5 bases and the J gene end by 5 bases; junction bases not matched to a gene: 12. CDR3 size: 17 residues. Germline values: CDR1 SGHTA, CDR2 FQGNSA.

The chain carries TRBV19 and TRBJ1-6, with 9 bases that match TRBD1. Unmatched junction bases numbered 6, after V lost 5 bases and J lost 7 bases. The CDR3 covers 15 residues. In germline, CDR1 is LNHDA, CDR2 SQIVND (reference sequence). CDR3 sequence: CASSASQGANSPLHF. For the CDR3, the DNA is TGTGCCAGTAGTGCTTCACAGGGGGCCAATTCACCCCTCCACTTT. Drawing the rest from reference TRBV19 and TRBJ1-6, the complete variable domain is DGGITQSPKYLFRKEGQNVTLSCEQNLNHDAMYWYRQDPGQGLRLIYYSQIVNDFQKGDIAEGYSVSREKKESFPLTVTSAQKNPTAFYLCASSASQGANSPLHFGNGTRLTVT.

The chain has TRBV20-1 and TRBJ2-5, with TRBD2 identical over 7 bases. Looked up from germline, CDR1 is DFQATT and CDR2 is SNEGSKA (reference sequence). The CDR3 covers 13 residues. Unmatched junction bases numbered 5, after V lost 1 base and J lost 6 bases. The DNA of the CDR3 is TGCAGTGCTAGAGCGGGGGGTGCGAAGACCCAGTACTTC. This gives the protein CSARAGGAKTQYF.

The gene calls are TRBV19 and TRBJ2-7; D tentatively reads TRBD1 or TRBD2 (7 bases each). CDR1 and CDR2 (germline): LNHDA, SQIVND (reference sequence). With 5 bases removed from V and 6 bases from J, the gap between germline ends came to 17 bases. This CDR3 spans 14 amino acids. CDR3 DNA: TGTGCCAGTAGTGATGTGGGAGGGGGCGTCGAGCAGTACTTC. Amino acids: CASSDVGGGVEQYF. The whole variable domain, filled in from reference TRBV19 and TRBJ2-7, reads DGGITQSPKYLFRKEGQNVTLSCEQNLNHDAMYWYRQDPGQGLRLIYYSQIVNDFQKGDIAEGYSVSREKKESFPLTVTSAQKNPTAFYLCASSDVGGGVEQYFGPGTRLTVT.

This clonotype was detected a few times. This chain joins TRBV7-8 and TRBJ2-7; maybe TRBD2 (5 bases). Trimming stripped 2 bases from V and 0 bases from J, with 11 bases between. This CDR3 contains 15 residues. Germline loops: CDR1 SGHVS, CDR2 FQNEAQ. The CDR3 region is CASSLSDYGSYEQYF. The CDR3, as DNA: TGTGCCAGCAGCTTAAGCGACTATGGCTCCTACGAGCAGTACTTC.

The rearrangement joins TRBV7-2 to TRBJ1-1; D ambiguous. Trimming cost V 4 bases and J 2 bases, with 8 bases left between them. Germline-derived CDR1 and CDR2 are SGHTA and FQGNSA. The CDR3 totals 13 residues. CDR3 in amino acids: CASSYAANTEAFF. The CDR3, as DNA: TGTGCCAGCAGCTACGCAGCAAACACTGAAGCTTTCTTT.

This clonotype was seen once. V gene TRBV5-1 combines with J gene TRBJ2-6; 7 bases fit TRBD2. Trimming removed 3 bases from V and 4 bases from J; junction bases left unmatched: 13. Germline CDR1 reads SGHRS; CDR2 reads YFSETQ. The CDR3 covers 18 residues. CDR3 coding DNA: TGCGCCAGCAGCTCGCGCCGGGGGGATATAACCGGGGCCAACGTCCTGACTTTC. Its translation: CASSSRRGDITGANVLTF.